The clone carrying this T cell receptor beta chain was seen only a few times. Using unique molecular identifiers, the investigators prepared the TCRbeta library. TCRdb independently ran MiXCR on the PCR reads; one entry per CDR3 protein. The data contain about 540,000 distinct CDR3 sequences, around 19% of them singletons. This record belongs to a study of T-cell reconstitution after alpha-beta-depleted transplantation in children. Trimming removed 0 bases from V and 3 bases from J, with 6 bases in between. CDR1 is ENHRY and CDR2 is SYGVKD in the germline V gene. This CDR3 spans 14 amino acids. Source: PBMCs from the stem cell graft donor, taken from the stem cell graft. This TCR was recovered from a human donor who donated a stem cell graft to a child with acute lymphoblastic leukemia. J is TRBJ2-1 and V is TRBV10-3; D not resolved. The DNA of the CDR3 is TGTGCCATCAGTGAGTCGCAAAGCTACAATGAGCAGTTCTTC. This sequence encodes CAISESQSYNEQFF.